A selection of T cell receptor beta chains follows, all from one sample in a study of blood T cell repertoires in COVID-19. Profiled with immunoSEQ multiplex PCR; TCRdb holds only in-frame clones, not every one. This sample carries over 150,000 clones, about 86% of them seen once, and the ten largest clones take 7%. Source material: peripheral blood. These receptors originate from a man aged 50 to 59 with active or convalescent COVID-19. Both conserved end residues are part of each CDR3. The order of the fields is CDR3 protein, CDR3 DNA, CDR3 length, V gene, clone size, D gene, J gene. A D gene is named only where the DNA matches it firmly. Where a row states a size, it is once, few, many or the class of an expanded clone; other rows omit it.

CDR3: CATSDPQGGGNTIYF
DNA: TGTGCCACCAGTGACCCCCAGGGTGGTGGAAACACCATATATTTT
length: 15
V: TRBV24-1
size: .
D: .
J: TRBJ1-3

CDR3: CASSPISRSEAFF
DNA: TGTGCCAGCAGCCCCATCTCGCGGAGTGAAGCTTTCTTT
length: 13
V: TRBV7-2
size: .
D: .
J: TRBJ1-1

CDR3: CASSEGNDWGYTF
DNA: TGTGCCAGCAGTGAAGGCAACGACTGGGGCTACACCTTC
length: 13
V: TRBV2
size: .
D: .
J: TRBJ1-2

CDR3: CASSPPSGHSGINIQYF
DNA: TGTGCCAGCTCACCACCATCGGGACACTCAGGGATAAACATTCAGTACTTC
length: 17
V: TRBV18
size: .
D: .
J: TRBJ2-4

CDR3: CASSLERGQVGYTF
DNA: TGTGCCAGCAGCTTGGAAAGGGGGCAGGTTGGCTACACCTTC
length: 14
V: TRBV5-5
size: .
D: TRBD1
J: TRBJ1-2

CDR3: CATSRAGEETQYF
DNA: TGTGCCACCTCCAGGGCGGGGGAAGAGACCCAGTACTTC
length: 13
V: TRBV2
size: .
D: TRBD2
J: TRBJ2-5

CDR3: CASSYSGRGNYGYTF
DNA: TGTGCCAGCAGTTACAGTGGCAGGGGAAACTATGGCTACACCTTC
length: 15
V: TRBV6-2/TRBV6-3
size: .
D: .
J: TRBJ1-2

CDR3: CASSFPGQGSFSGNTIYF
DNA: TGTGCCAGCAGCTTTCCGGGACAGGGGTCCTTCTCTGGAAACACCATATATTTT
length: 18
V: TRBV7-8
size: .
D: TRBD1
J: TRBJ1-3

CDR3: CASEEGGQYF
DNA: TGTGCCAGCGAGGAGGGCGGGCAGTACTTC
length: 10
V: TRBV25-1
size: few
D: .
J: TRBJ2-7

CDR3: CASSDRGGSPLHF
DNA: TGTGCCAGCAGCGACAGGGGGGGTTCACCCCTCCACTTT
length: 13
V: TRBV6-5
size: .
D: TRBD1
J: TRBJ1-6

CDR3: CASKTPLGVEAFF
DNA: TGTGCCAGCAAGACACCATTGGGAGTTGAAGCTTTCTTT
length: 13
V: TRBV6-5
size: .
D: .
J: TRBJ1-1

CDR3: CASSPDRGEGYTF
DNA: TGCGCCAGCAGCCCGGACAGGGGAGAAGGCTACACCTTC
length: 13
V: TRBV5-1
size: few
D: TRBD1
J: TRBJ1-2

CDR3: CASSLSRGMRETQYF
DNA: TGTGCCAGCAGCCTTAGCAGAGGGATGCGGGAGACCCAGTACTTC
length: 15
V: TRBV5-4
size: .
D: .
J: TRBJ2-5

CDR3: CAISEKGQGAPDNEQFF
DNA: TGTGCCATCAGTGAAAAAGGACAGGGGGCGCCGGACAATGAGCAGTTCTTC
length: 17
V: TRBV10-3
size: .
D: TRBD1
J: TRBJ2-1

CDR3: CAWSAGTAYQPQHF
DNA: TGTGCCTGGAGTGCAGGGACAGCATATCAGCCCCAGCATTTT
length: 14
V: TRBV30
size: .
D: TRBD1
J: TRBJ1-5

CDR3: CASSLLAGLSGNTIYF
DNA: TGTGCCAGCAGCTTACTAGCGGGACTCTCTGGAAACACCATATATTTT
length: 16
V: TRBV5-6
size: .
D: .
J: TRBJ1-3